Below, 20 T cell receptor beta chains from the same sample are listed, as sequenced in a study of technical replicates of blood from a few donors. Only in-frame clones appear in the TCRdb table, and some are missing; sequencing was by immunoSEQ multiplex PCR. The table records about 75,000 clones, around 97% of them present only once. Sequences were obtained from T cells isolated from PBMCs. These receptors all come from a human donor in good health.

The V call is TRBV9, the J call TRBJ1-2; 7 positions agree with TRBD1. Germline CDR1 SGDLS, CDR2 YYNGEE. Trimming at V came to 2 bases and at J to 8 bases, leaving 9 bases not matched to a gene. The CDR3 length is 14 residues. The chain's CDR3 is CASSVEDRLSGYTF. In nucleotides, the CDR3 is TGTGCCAGCAGCGTTGAGGACAGGCTGTCGGGCTACACCTTC.

This rearrangement joins TRBV6-6 to TRBJ1-2, with D possibly matching TRBD1 (5 bases). The CDR3 is made up of 15 amino acids. V was cut by 7 bases and J by 4 bases, with 19 bases left in between. Germline V gene sequence: CDR1 MNHNY, CDR2 SVGAGI (reference sequence). The CDR3 coding sequence is TGTGCCAGCATCCATAAGGGAGGAGGGGTCTATGGCTACACCTTC. Translated, it gives CASIHKGGGVYGYTF.

This rearrangement joins TRBV25-1 to TRBJ1-2, with D tentatively TRBD1 (5 bases). Trimming took off 3 bases at V and 4 bases at J, with 15 bases between the two ends. CDR3 length equals 15 residues. Germline V gene data show CDR1 as MGHDK and CDR2 as SYGVNS. This chain's CDR3 is CASSDFGGSIYGYTF. The CDR3 nucleotides are TGTGCCAGCAGTGACTTTGGGGGGTCCATCTATGGCTACACCTTC.

The chain joins TRBV30 to TRBJ2-2; 14 nucleotides agree with TRBD2. This CDR3 has 18 amino acids. Germline CDR1 reads GTSNPN; CDR2 reads SVGIG (reference sequence). The junction had 9 bases not matched to a gene; V was cut back by 0 bases and J by 6 bases. CDR3 loop: CAWSVDRTSGRTAGELFF. The CDR3 DNA sequence: TGTGCCTGGAGTGTTGACCGGACTAGCGGGAGGACTGCCGGGGAGCTGTTTTTT.

The chain is built from TRBV7-2 and TRBJ2-7; weak D call: TRBD1 (6 bases). V lost 1 base and J 2 bases, leaving 18 bases between the germline ends. Germline loops: CDR1 SGHTA, CDR2 FQGNSA. The CDR3 runs to 17 residues. In nucleotides, the CDR3 is TGTGCCAGCAGCTTAGACTACAGGGCGGAGGTAGCCTACGAGCAGTACTTC. Its protein is CASSLDYRAEVAYEQYF.

CDR3 in amino acids: CASTGGQGAREKLFF. The CDR3 DNA sequence: TGTGCCTCAACTGGGGGACAGGGGGCGAGGGAAAAACTGTTTTTT. This chain connects TRBV30 to TRBJ1-4, with TRBD1 matching 12 bases. This CDR3 contains 15 residues. The V and J ends lost 7 bases and 8 bases, in that order; junction bases with no gene match: 11. CDR1 is GTSNPN, CDR2 SVGIG, per germline (reference sequence).

This sequence joins TRBV29-1 and TRBJ2-2, with no clear D. CDR1 is SQVTM and CDR2 is ANQGSEA in the germline V gene. With 6 bases removed from V and 2 bases from J, the gap between germline ends came to 4 bases. This CDR3 is built from 11 residues. The CDR3 sequence is CSVRNTGELFF. The DNA of the CDR3 is TGCAGCGTGCGTAACACCGGGGAGCTGTTTTTT.

The rearrangement joins TRBV7-2 to TRBJ2-2; 15 bases line up with TRBD2. Unmatched junction bases numbered 6, after V lost 6 bases and J lost 7 bases. CDR3 length equals 16 residues. Per germline, CDR1 SGHTA and CDR2 FQGNSA. The DNA for the CDR3 is TGTGCCAGCAGTCGGCAGGGACTAGCGGGAGGCGGGGAGCTGTTTTTT. Its translation: CASSRQGLAGGGELFF. Together with reference TRBV7-2 and TRBJ2-2, the CDR3 gives the full variable domain: GAGVSQSPSNKVTEKGKDVELRCDPISGHTALYWYRQSLGQGLEFLIYFQGNSAPDKSGLPSDRFSAERTGGSVSTLTIQRTQQEDSAVYLCASSRQGLAGGGELFFGEGSRLTVL.

This clone was recorded only once. The chain recombines TRBV4-1 with TRBJ2-3; weak D call: TRBD2 (6 bases). Germline-derived CDR1 and CDR2 are MGHRA and YSYEKL. The length of the CDR3 is 13 residues. V was cut by 4 bases and J by 3 bases, with 8 bases left in between. The CDR3 nucleotides read TGCGCCAGCAGCCCCCGGGGGACAGATACGCAGTATTTT. Its protein product is CASSPRGTDTQYF.

The V gene is TRBV27, the J gene TRBJ2-5; the match to TRBD2 covers 9 bases. V lost 4 bases to trimming and J lost 2 bases; unmatched junction nucleotides: 5. Looked up from germline, CDR1 is MNHEY and CDR2 is SMNVEV (reference sequence). The CDR3 is 15 amino acids. The CDR3 sequence: CASSSISGSQETQYF. The CDR3 DNA reads as TGTGCCAGCAGTTCGATTAGCGGGAGTCAAGAGACCCAGTACTTC.

J is TRBJ2-5 and V is TRBV27; D perhaps matches TRBD2 (6 bases). V was clipped by 2 bases and J by 5 bases, with 12 bases between them. Germline assignment: CDR1 MNHEY and CDR2 SMNVEV (reference sequence). The CDR3 covers 14 residues. CDR3: CASSLGGGRETQYF. CDR3 coding DNA: TGTGCCAGCAGTTTAGGGGGAGGCCGGGAGACCCAGTACTTC.

The rearrangement joins TRBV30 to TRBJ1-1; D is undetermined. With 3 bases removed from V and 5 bases from J, the gap between germline ends came to 16 bases. The CDR3 is 14 amino acids. Germline lookup yields CDR1 GTSNPN and CDR2 SVGIG (reference sequence). CDR3 nucleotide sequence: TGTGCCTGGAGGAGGGCGCAAGAACGAACTGAAGCTTTCTTT. Its protein product is CAWRRAQERTEAFF.

The J gene is TRBJ1-1, the V gene TRBV27, with D unclear. Trimming pared 7 bases from V and 5 bases from J, leaving 17 bases between. CDR3 length: 14 amino acids. The germline gives CDR1 MNHEY, CDR2 SMNVEV (reference sequence). The CDR3 sequence: CASTKGGSFTEAFF. DNA of the CDR3: TGTGCCAGCACCAAAGGTGGGAGTTTTACTGAAGCTTTCTTT.

This rearrangement joins TRBV28 to TRBJ1-1; D remains unclear. The CDR3 is made up of 13 amino acids. The germline CDR1 and CDR2 sequences are MDHEN and SYDVKM. V lost 10 bases, J lost 4 bases, and 16 bases lay in between. This CDR3 reads CATWRALGTEAFF. CDR3 sequence (DNA): TGTGCCACTTGGAGGGCCCTGGGCACTGAAGCTTTCTTT.

Only one count was recorded for this clone. This chain links TRBV6-5 with TRBJ2-7, with D possibly matching TRBD2 (7 bases). The CDR3 length is 15 residues. Germline-derived CDR1 and CDR2 are MNHEY and SVGAGI. The V and J ends lost 3 bases and 7 bases respectively, with 19 bases between them. CDR3 amino acids: CASSYMGEGGREQYF. Here the CDR3 DNA reads TGTGCCAGCAGTTATATGGGGGAGGGGGGGCGAGAGCAGTACTTC.

V usage is TRBV5-6 and J usage is TRBJ2-7; unclear D gene. Trimming stripped 3 bases from V and 6 bases from J, with 7 bases between. CDR3 size: 11 residues. The germline gives CDR1 SGHDT, CDR2 YYEEEE. The CDR3 protein is CASSSASEQYF. The DNA for the CDR3 is TGTGCCAGCAGCTCCGCTAGCGAGCAGTACTTC.

Written as DNA, the CDR3 is TGTGCCTGGAGTCTAGGGGCTGTCACAGATACGCAGTATTTT. Its protein product is CAWSLGAVTDTQYF. V and J are TRBV30 and TRBJ2-3; tentative D call: TRBD1 (5 bases). The CDR3 sequence is 14 residues long. V gave up 2 bases and J gave up 2 bases, with 11 bases separating them. Germline CDR1 and CDR2: GTSNPN and SVGIG (reference sequence).

The CDR3 spells CATLPPGDNTEAFF. CDR3 in DNA: TGTGCCACCTTGCCCCCAGGGGATAACACTGAAGCTTTCTTT. This sequence joins TRBV2 and TRBJ1-1; D is perhaps TRBD1 (6 bases). Trimming pared 10 bases from V and 2 bases from J, leaving 17 bases between. This CDR3 is built from 14 residues. Germline loops: CDR1 SNHLY, CDR2 FYNNEI.

This sequence joins TRBV6-1 and TRBJ2-3, with 9 bases fitting TRBD1. Germline CDR1 is MNHNS and CDR2 is SASEGT. Trimming cost V 1 base and J 0 bases; bases outside gene matches: 5. The CDR3 loop spans 17 amino acids. CDR3 DNA sequence: TGTGCCAGCAGTGAAGAGGGGACAGGGACTAGCACAGATACGCAGTATTTT. Translation gives CASSEEGTGTSTDTQYF.

The J gene is TRBJ1-1, the V gene TRBV11-3, with D possibly matching TRBD1 (5 bases). Germline V gene sequence: CDR1 SGHNT, CDR2 YENEEA. V was trimmed by 5 bases and J by 3 bases, leaving 13 bases between them. The CDR3 is 14 residues long. This chain's CDR3 is CASSPRGFDTEAFF. DNA of the CDR3: TGTGCCAGCAGCCCTAGGGGATTCGACACTGAAGCTTTCTTT.